These T cell receptor beta chains were read from a single sample in a study of cytomegalovirus exposure and HLA in healthy donors. Profiled with immunoSEQ multiplex PCR; TCRdb holds only in-frame clones, not every one. The data show 220,000 or so clones, roughly 84% seen once. Source material: PBMCs. These receptors originate from a young woman in good health and CMV-seropositive. Each CDR3 is given with its conserved first and last residue. Each record gives: CDR3 DNA, CDR3 protein, clone size, V gene, J gene, D gene. The D gene is left open where the match is weak. The size of a clone is reported for some rows only, either as once, few or many, or as a class for expanded clones.

CDR3nt: TGTGCCAGCAGCTCGACAGGTTTTGGAGGCTACACCTTC
CDR3aa: CASSSTGFGGYTF
abundance: NA
v_gene: TRBV9
j_gene: TRBJ1-2
d_gene: NA

CDR3nt: TGTGCCAGCAGCAATAGCAATCAGCCCCAGCATTTT
CDR3aa: CASSNSNQPQHF
abundance: few
v_gene: TRBV2
j_gene: TRBJ1-5
d_gene: NA

CDR3nt: TGTGCCAGCAGTGAAGAGACAGGGAGGGCTGAAGCTTTCTTT
CDR3aa: CASSEETGRAEAFF
abundance: NA
v_gene: TRBV2
j_gene: TRBJ1-1
d_gene: TRBD1

CDR3nt: TGTGCCAGCACTTACGGAGGGGTGTCGGCTTTCTTT
CDR3aa: CASTYGGVSAFF
abundance: NA
v_gene: TRBV5-6
j_gene: TRBJ1-1
d_gene: NA

CDR3nt: TGTGCCTGGAGTGTCCTTCTAGAGCTCCACCCGTACAATGAGCAGTTCTTC
CDR3aa: CAWSVLLELHPYNEQFF
abundance: once
v_gene: TRBV30
j_gene: TRBJ2-1
d_gene: NA

CDR3nt: TGTGCCAGCAGTGAAGGGGGCACTAGTCAGCCCCAGCATTTT
CDR3aa: CASSEGGTSQPQHF
abundance: few
v_gene: TRBV6-1
j_gene: TRBJ1-5
d_gene: NA

CDR3nt: TGCGCCAGCAGCCAAGTCTCGGGCTTCTCTGGGGCCAACGTCCTGACTTTC
CDR3aa: CASSQVSGFSGANVLTF
abundance: NA
v_gene: TRBV4-3
j_gene: TRBJ2-6
d_gene: NA

CDR3nt: TGCAGTGCTAGCGGGCCCCATGGCTACACCTTC
CDR3aa: CSASGPHGYTF
abundance: NA
v_gene: TRBV20-1
j_gene: TRBJ1-2
d_gene: NA

CDR3nt: TGCAGCGTTGAGGACAGGGAACTGGAAAAACTGTTTTTT
CDR3aa: CSVEDRELEKLFF
abundance: NA
v_gene: TRBV29-1
j_gene: TRBJ1-4
d_gene: TRBD1

CDR3nt: TGTGCCTGGAGTACCCTAAATCAGCCCCAGCATTTT
CDR3aa: CAWSTLNQPQHF
abundance: NA
v_gene: TRBV30
j_gene: TRBJ1-5
d_gene: NA

CDR3nt: TGTGCCAGCAGTTACGTAGGGGGCAATGGCTACACCTTC
CDR3aa: CASSYVGGNGYTF
abundance: NA
v_gene: TRBV6-5
j_gene: TRBJ1-2
d_gene: TRBD1

CDR3nt: TGTGCCAGCAGCTTAGGGGCAGGGGGGTTGCTCTTC
CDR3aa: CASSLGAGGLLF
abundance: NA
v_gene: TRBV7-6
j_gene: TRBJ2-1
d_gene: NA

CDR3nt: TGTGCCAGCAGTCCCGGGACAGGGGGCAATGGCTACACCTTC
CDR3aa: CASSPGTGGNGYTF
abundance: NA
v_gene: TRBV2
j_gene: TRBJ1-2
d_gene: TRBD1

CDR3nt: TGTGCCAGCAGCTTGACTCCGAACACCGGGGAGCTGTTTTTT
CDR3aa: CASSLTPNTGELFF
abundance: NA
v_gene: TRBV7-2
j_gene: TRBJ2-2
d_gene: NA

CDR3nt: TGCGCCAGCAGCCAAGGGTCTCATGGCTACACCTTC
CDR3aa: CASSQGSHGYTF
abundance: once
v_gene: TRBV4-1
j_gene: TRBJ1-2
d_gene: NA

CDR3nt: TGCGCCAGCAGCCTTGACGGCGGCGGGGTTCGGAATGAGCAGTTCTTC
CDR3aa: CASSLDGGGVRNEQFF
abundance: NA
v_gene: TRBV5-1
j_gene: TRBJ2-1
d_gene: NA

CDR3nt: TGCGCCAGCAGCTTGATGGCCGGACAGGGGGAGAACACTGAAGCTTTCTTT
CDR3aa: CASSLMAGQGENTEAFF
abundance: once
v_gene: TRBV5-1
j_gene: TRBJ1-1
d_gene: TRBD1

CDR3nt: TGTGCCAGCAGTTTACAGGGGGCAGACTATGGCTACACCTTC
CDR3aa: CASSLQGADYGYTF
abundance: NA
v_gene: TRBV28
j_gene: TRBJ1-2
d_gene: TRBD1

CDR3nt: TGTGCCAGCAGTTCTGGGGGTTGGGGCAATCAGCCCCAGCATTTT
CDR3aa: CASSSGGWGNQPQHF
abundance: NA
v_gene: TRBV28
j_gene: TRBJ1-5
d_gene: NA

CDR3nt: TGTGCCTGGATCTACCGACAGGGCAGGGGCTACACCTTC
CDR3aa: CAWIYRQGRGYTF
abundance: NA
v_gene: TRBV30
j_gene: TRBJ1-2
d_gene: TRBD1

CDR3nt: TGCGCCAGCAGCCAACCCTGGGAGGGCAACTATGGCTACACCTTC
CDR3aa: CASSQPWEGNYGYTF
abundance: NA
v_gene: TRBV4-1
j_gene: TRBJ1-2
d_gene: NA

CDR3nt: TGTGCCTGGCATAGCGGGACAAACACAGATACGCAGTATTTT
CDR3aa: CAWHSGTNTDTQYF
abundance: few
v_gene: TRBV30
j_gene: TRBJ2-3
d_gene: TRBD2

CDR3nt: TGTGCCAGCAGCAAAGTAGGAGGGGCGGCCACAGATACGCAGTATTTT
CDR3aa: CASSKVGGAATDTQYF
abundance: NA
v_gene: TRBV21-1
j_gene: TRBJ2-3
d_gene: NA

CDR3nt: TGTGCCACCAGCCCGGACAGGGACAATGAGCAGTTCTTC
CDR3aa: CATSPDRDNEQFF
abundance: NA
v_gene: TRBV15
j_gene: TRBJ2-1
d_gene: TRBD1

CDR3nt: TGTGCCTGGAGTGGCAAGGACAGGGGGATTGGGGGCTACACCTTC
CDR3aa: CAWSGKDRGIGGYTF
abundance: NA
v_gene: TRBV30
j_gene: TRBJ1-2
d_gene: TRBD1

CDR3nt: TGTGCCACCAGCAGAGGGGGAGCTTCGAGTGAGCAGTTCTTC
CDR3aa: CATSRGGASSEQFF
abundance: NA
v_gene: TRBV15
j_gene: TRBJ2-1
d_gene: NA

CDR3nt: TGCGCCAGCGGGCAGCGGGAGGTTGATACGCAGTATTTT
CDR3aa: CASGQREVDTQYF
abundance: NA
v_gene: TRBV5-1
j_gene: TRBJ2-3
d_gene: TRBD2

CDR3nt: TGTGCCAGCAGCTTGGGGCAGTGGACCGGGGAGCTGTTTTTT
CDR3aa: CASSLGQWTGELFF
abundance: once
v_gene: TRBV5-4
j_gene: TRBJ2-2
d_gene: NA

CDR3nt: TGTGCCAGCAGTCTCAGGACTGGGCAACAGCCCCAGCATTTT
CDR3aa: CASSLRTGQQPQHF
abundance: once
v_gene: TRBV27
j_gene: TRBJ1-5
d_gene: NA

CDR3nt: TGCAGCGCCCCGAAGCTAGCGGGGTACAATGAGCAGTTCTTC
CDR3aa: CSAPKLAGYNEQFF
abundance: NA
v_gene: TRBV29-1
j_gene: TRBJ2-1
d_gene: TRBD2

CDR3nt: TGCGCCAGCAGCCAAGATGGGACTAGCGGGAGTCAGGGTGACATTCAGTACTTC
CDR3aa: CASSQDGTSGSQGDIQYF
abundance: NA
v_gene: TRBV4-1
j_gene: TRBJ2-4
d_gene: TRBD2

CDR3nt: TGTGCCAGCAGCGTAGCGGCGGCGGGGGGCTACTATGGCTACACCTTC
CDR3aa: CASSVAAAGGYYGYTF
abundance: NA
v_gene: TRBV9
j_gene: TRBJ1-2
d_gene: NA

CDR3nt: TGTGCCAGCAGCCCTAGTCTAGCGGGAGTGGGAGAGCAGTACTTC
CDR3aa: CASSPSLAGVGEQYF
abundance: once
v_gene: TRBV9
j_gene: TRBJ2-7
d_gene: TRBD2

CDR3nt: TGTGCCAGCAGCTTGGCACGGGGATCTGGGGCCAACGTCCTGACTTTC
CDR3aa: CASSLARGSGANVLTF
abundance: NA
v_gene: TRBV5-4
j_gene: TRBJ2-6
d_gene: NA

CDR3nt: TGTGCCAGCAGTTTATCGGACAGAATGAACACTGAAGCTTTCTTT
CDR3aa: CASSLSDRMNTEAFF
abundance: NA
v_gene: TRBV27
j_gene: TRBJ1-1
d_gene: NA

CDR3nt: TGTGCCAGCAGCTCCCAGAGGTCAGGGCACGAGCAGTACTTC
CDR3aa: CASSSQRSGHEQYF
abundance: NA
v_gene: TRBV7-2
j_gene: TRBJ2-7
d_gene: NA

CDR3nt: TGTGCCAGCAGTTTAATGGGGTTCGAGCAGTACTTC
CDR3aa: CASSLMGFEQYF
abundance: NA
v_gene: TRBV28
j_gene: TRBJ2-7
d_gene: NA

CDR3nt: TGTGCCAGCAGACCCCCCGGGAGCCATCTCTACGAGCAGTACTTC
CDR3aa: CASRPPGSHLYEQYF
abundance: NA
v_gene: TRBV6-5
j_gene: TRBJ2-7
d_gene: NA

CDR3nt: TGTGCCAGCAGCGTAGTGCCAGAGAACACTGAAGCTTTCTTT
CDR3aa: CASSVVPENTEAFF
abundance: NA
v_gene: TRBV9
j_gene: TRBJ1-1
d_gene: NA

CDR3nt: TGTGCCAGCAGCCGGATCCTTAGCGGGAGCAACTACAATGAGCAGTTCTTC
CDR3aa: CASSRILSGSNYNEQFF
abundance: NA
v_gene: TRBV14
j_gene: TRBJ2-1
d_gene: TRBD2

CDR3nt: TGCGCCAGCAGCTTAGGACTAGCCTCAGATACGCAGTATTTT
CDR3aa: CASSLGLASDTQYF
abundance: NA
v_gene: TRBV5-1
j_gene: TRBJ2-3
d_gene: TRBD2

CDR3nt: TGCGCCAGCAGCCAAGGGGACACAGGTCTCGGGGGCTACACCTTC
CDR3aa: CASSQGDTGLGGYTF
abundance: NA
v_gene: TRBV4-1
j_gene: TRBJ1-2
d_gene: NA

CDR3nt: TGCGCCAGCAGCCCGGATAGCAGGGCACGGGGCGAGCAGTACTTC
CDR3aa: CASSPDSRARGEQYF
abundance: NA
v_gene: TRBV5-1
j_gene: TRBJ2-7
d_gene: NA

CDR3nt: TGTGCCAGCAGCTTAGTGGAGGCAGGGGGCCGGGGCTACACCTTC
CDR3aa: CASSLVEAGGRGYTF
abundance: once
v_gene: TRBV7-2
j_gene: TRBJ1-2
d_gene: TRBD1

CDR3nt: TGTGCCAGCAGTGACTCGCTTAGCACAGATACGCAGTATTTT
CDR3aa: CASSDSLSTDTQYF
abundance: NA
v_gene: TRBV2
j_gene: TRBJ2-3
d_gene: NA

CDR3nt: TGTGCCTGGAGTCCCTGGGCCAGCTCCTACGAGCAGTACTTC
CDR3aa: CAWSPWASSYEQYF
abundance: NA
v_gene: TRBV30
j_gene: TRBJ2-7
d_gene: NA

CDR3nt: TGTGCCAGCAGTTATGGTCTAGCGGCCTACAATGAGCAGTTCTTC
CDR3aa: CASSYGLAAYNEQFF
abundance: NA
v_gene: TRBV6-5
j_gene: TRBJ2-1
d_gene: TRBD2

CDR3nt: TGTGCCAGCAGTGAAGAGCCCCACCTCACCGGGGAGCTGTTTTTT
CDR3aa: CASSEEPHLTGELFF
abundance: NA
v_gene: TRBV2
j_gene: TRBJ2-2
d_gene: NA

CDR3nt: TGTGCCAGCACCGCCCCGGGGAGGGGCTACACCTTC
CDR3aa: CASTAPGRGYTF
abundance: NA
v_gene: TRBV25-1
j_gene: TRBJ1-2
d_gene: NA

CDR3nt: TGTGCCAGCAGTGTACGGGTAGGTGATGGCTACACCTTC
CDR3aa: CASSVRVGDGYTF
abundance: NA
v_gene: TRBV2
j_gene: TRBJ1-2
d_gene: NA

CDR3nt: TGCAGTGCCACTCGGGCCCATGGCTACACCTTC
CDR3aa: CSATRAHGYTF
abundance: NA
v_gene: TRBV20-1
j_gene: TRBJ1-2
d_gene: NA

CDR3nt: TGTGCCACCAGCAGAGGGTCGCAGGGCATCTCCTACGAGCAGTACTTC
CDR3aa: CATSRGSQGISYEQYF
abundance: NA
v_gene: TRBV15
j_gene: TRBJ2-7
d_gene: NA

CDR3nt: TGTGCCTGGAGTGTAACCGCGGGAGGAGAGACCCAGTACTTC
CDR3aa: CAWSVTAGGETQYF
abundance: NA
v_gene: TRBV30
j_gene: TRBJ2-5
d_gene: TRBD2